Shown below are 4 T cell receptor beta chains from a single sample sequenced in a study of CD8+CD57+ T cells in acquired aplastic anemia. In patients chosen for sequencing, flow cytometry had shown CD8+CD57+ cell expansion. TCR beta VDJ combinations and CDR3 sequences were profiled from genomic DNA. TCRdb ran MiXCR on the reads and lists one entry per CDR3 protein. The table has 95,000 to 150,000 distinct CDR3 sequences, 30% to 45% seen once. The source material was sorted CD4+, CD8+, or CD8+CD57+ T cells (not recorded which) from PBMCs. Receptors were obtained from a human donor with aplastic anemia.

The chain joins TRBV6-5 to TRBJ2-6; either TRBD1 or TRBD2 may supply D (5 bases each). Germline-derived CDR1 and CDR2 are MNHEY and SVGAGI. CDR3 length: 15 amino acids. V lost 1 base and J 1 base, leaving 5 bases between the germline ends. CDR3 protein: CASSYWGSGANVLTF. In nucleotides, the CDR3 is TGTGCCAGCAGTTACTGGGGGTCTGGGGCCAACGTCCTGACTTTC.

Comment on this clonotype: No conserved phenylalanine or tryptophan is present at the end of the CDR3, so a read error is the likely explanation. The gene calls are TRBV4-2 and TRBJ1-5; tentative D call: TRBD1 (6 bases). The CDR3 is 16 residues long. Looked up from germline, CDR1 is LGHNA and CDR2 is YNFKEQ. With 0 bases removed from V and 2 bases from J, the gap between germline ends came to 11 bases. The CDR3: CASSQDRGAGNQPQHC. The DNA of the CDR3 is TGTGCCAGCAGCCAAGACAGGGGCGCGGGCAATCAGCCCCAGCATTGT.

Comment on this clonotype: Germline is not matched at one junction end, which may reflect a read error. The CDR3 sequence: CASSYSPGRNTEAFF. Written as DNA, the CDR3 is TGTGCCAGCAGTTACTCGCCAGGGAGAAACACTGAAGCTTTCTTT. The genes are TRBV10-3 and TRBJ1-1; D may be TRBD1 (5 bases). Germline V gene sequence: CDR1 ENHRY, CDR2 SYGVKD. The CDR3 is 15 residues long.

The rearrangement joins TRBV2 to TRBJ1-5; D is possibly TRBD1 (6 bases). CDR1 SNHLY and CDR2 FYNNEI come from the germline V gene. The germline V and J ends were trimmed by 7 bases and 12 bases, with 22 bases remaining between them. The CDR3 has 14 residues. CDR3 sequence (DNA): TGTGCCAGCACCACACGAAAGGGGGTTAAGCTCCAGCATTTT. Protein: CASTTRKGVKLQHF. Filled out from reference TRBV2 and TRBJ1-5, the complete variable domain reads EPEVTQTPSHQVTQMGQEVILRCVPISNHLYFYWYRQILGQKVEFLVSFYNNEISEKSEIFDDQFSVERPDGSNFTLKIRSTKLEDSAMYFCASTTRKGVKLQHFGDGTRLSIL.